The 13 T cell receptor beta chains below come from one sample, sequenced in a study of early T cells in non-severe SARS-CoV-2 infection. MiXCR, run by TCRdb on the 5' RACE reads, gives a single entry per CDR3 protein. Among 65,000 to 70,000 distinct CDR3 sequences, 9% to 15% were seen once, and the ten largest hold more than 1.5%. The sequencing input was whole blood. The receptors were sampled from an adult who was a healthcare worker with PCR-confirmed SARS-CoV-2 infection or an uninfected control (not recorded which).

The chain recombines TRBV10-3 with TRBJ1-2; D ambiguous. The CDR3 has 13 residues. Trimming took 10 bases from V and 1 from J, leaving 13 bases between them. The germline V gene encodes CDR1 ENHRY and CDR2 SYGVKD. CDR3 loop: CATESGYNYGYTF. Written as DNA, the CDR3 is TGTGCCACCGAGTCCGGCTATAACTATGGCTACACCTTC.

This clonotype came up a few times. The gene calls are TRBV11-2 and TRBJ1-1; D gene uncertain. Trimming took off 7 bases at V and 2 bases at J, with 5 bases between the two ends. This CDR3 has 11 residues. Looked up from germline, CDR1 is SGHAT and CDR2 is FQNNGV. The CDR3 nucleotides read TGTGCCAGCACCCATAACACTGAAGCTTTCTTT. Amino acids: CASTHNTEAFF. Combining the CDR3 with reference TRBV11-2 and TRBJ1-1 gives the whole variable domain EAGVAQSPRYKIIEKRQSVAFWCNPISGHATLYWYQQILGQGPKLLIQFQNNGVVDDSQLPKDRFSAERLKGVDSTLKIQPAKLEDSAVYLCASTHNTEAFFGQGTRLTVV.

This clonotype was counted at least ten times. The CDR3 DNA sequence: TGTGCCAGCAGGGACAGGGTGGATACTGGGGCCAACGTCCTGACTTTC. This gives the protein CASRDRVDTGANVLTF. V gene TRBV27 combines with J gene TRBJ2-6; TRBD1 aligns across 8 bases. Per germline, CDR1 MNHEY and CDR2 SMNVEV (reference sequence). This CDR3 contains 16 residues. V dropped 6 bases and J dropped 2; count of bases not matched to a gene: 6.

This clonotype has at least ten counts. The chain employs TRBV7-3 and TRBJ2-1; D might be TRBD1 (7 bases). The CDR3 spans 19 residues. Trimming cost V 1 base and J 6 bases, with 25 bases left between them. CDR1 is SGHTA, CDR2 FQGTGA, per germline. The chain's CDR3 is CASSLNPWRGQFQPNEQFF. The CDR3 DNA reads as TGTGCCAGCAGCTTAAACCCATGGAGGGGACAGTTCCAACCCAATGAGCAGTTCTTC.

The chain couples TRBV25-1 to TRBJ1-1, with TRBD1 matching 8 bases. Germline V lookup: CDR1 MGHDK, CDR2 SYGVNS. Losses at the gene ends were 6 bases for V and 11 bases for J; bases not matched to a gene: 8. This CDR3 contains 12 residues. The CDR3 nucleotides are TGTGCCAGCAGGGACTGGACAGGGCAGGCTTTCTTT. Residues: CASRDWTGQAFF.

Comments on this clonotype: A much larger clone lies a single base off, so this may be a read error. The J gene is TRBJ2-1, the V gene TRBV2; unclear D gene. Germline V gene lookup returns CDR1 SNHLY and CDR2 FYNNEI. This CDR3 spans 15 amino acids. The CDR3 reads CASSGQLTSYNGQFF. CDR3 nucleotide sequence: TGTGCCAGCAGTGGGCAGCTCACCTCCTACAATGGGCAGTTCTTC.

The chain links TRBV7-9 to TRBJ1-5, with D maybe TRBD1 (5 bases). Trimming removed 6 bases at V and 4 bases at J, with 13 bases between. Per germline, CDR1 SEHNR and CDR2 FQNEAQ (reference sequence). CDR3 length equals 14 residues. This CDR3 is CASSRDSYNQPQHF. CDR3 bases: TGTGCCAGCAGTCGCGACAGCTATAATCAGCCCCAGCATTTT.

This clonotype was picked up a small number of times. Here the CDR3 reads CASSPAGGATYEQYF. The DNA of the CDR3 is TGTGCCAGCAGCCCGGCAGGGGGCGCGACCTACGAGCAGTACTTC. V and J are TRBV7-3 and TRBJ2-7, with 8 bases matching TRBD1. V lost 5 bases, J lost 2 bases, and 8 bases stayed unmatched. CDR1 is SGHTA, CDR2 FQGTGA, per germline. CDR3 length: 15 amino acids.

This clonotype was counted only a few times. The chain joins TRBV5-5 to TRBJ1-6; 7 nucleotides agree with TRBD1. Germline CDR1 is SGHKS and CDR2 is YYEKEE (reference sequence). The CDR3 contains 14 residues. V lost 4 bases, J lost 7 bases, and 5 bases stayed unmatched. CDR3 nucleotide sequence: TGTGCCAGCAGCCACGACAGGGTCAATTCACCCCTCCACTTT. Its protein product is CASSHDRVNSPLHF.

Written as DNA, the CDR3 is TGTGCCAGCAGCGTAGCCGATAGCGGGGGCACAGATACGCAGTATTTT. It specifies CASSVADSGGTDTQYF. The chain joins TRBV9 to TRBJ2-3, with 8 bases identical to TRBD2. Germline CDR1 and CDR2: SGDLS and YYNGEE. The CDR3 covers 16 residues. V was clipped by 0 bases and J by 1 base; unmatched bases: 4.

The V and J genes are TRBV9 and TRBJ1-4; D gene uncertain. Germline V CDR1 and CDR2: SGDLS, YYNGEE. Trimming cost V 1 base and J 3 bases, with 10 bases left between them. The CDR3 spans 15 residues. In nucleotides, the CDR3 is TGTGCCAGCAGCGTACGTGGGTCGGCTAATGAAAAACTGTTTTTT. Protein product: CASSVRGSANEKLFF.

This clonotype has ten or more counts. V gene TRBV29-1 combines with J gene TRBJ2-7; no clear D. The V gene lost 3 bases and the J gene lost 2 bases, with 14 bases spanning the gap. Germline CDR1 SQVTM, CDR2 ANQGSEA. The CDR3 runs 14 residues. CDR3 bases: TGCAGCGTTGAGGTTGCCAGTCCTACCTACGAGCAGTACTTC. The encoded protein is CSVEVASPTYEQYF.

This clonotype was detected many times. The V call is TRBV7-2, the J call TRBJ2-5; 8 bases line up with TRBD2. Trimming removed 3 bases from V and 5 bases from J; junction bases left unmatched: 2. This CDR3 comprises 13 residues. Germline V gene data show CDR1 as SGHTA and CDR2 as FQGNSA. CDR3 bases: TGTGCCAGCAGCTTGAGCGGGGGCGAGACCCAGTACTTC. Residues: CASSLSGGETQYF.